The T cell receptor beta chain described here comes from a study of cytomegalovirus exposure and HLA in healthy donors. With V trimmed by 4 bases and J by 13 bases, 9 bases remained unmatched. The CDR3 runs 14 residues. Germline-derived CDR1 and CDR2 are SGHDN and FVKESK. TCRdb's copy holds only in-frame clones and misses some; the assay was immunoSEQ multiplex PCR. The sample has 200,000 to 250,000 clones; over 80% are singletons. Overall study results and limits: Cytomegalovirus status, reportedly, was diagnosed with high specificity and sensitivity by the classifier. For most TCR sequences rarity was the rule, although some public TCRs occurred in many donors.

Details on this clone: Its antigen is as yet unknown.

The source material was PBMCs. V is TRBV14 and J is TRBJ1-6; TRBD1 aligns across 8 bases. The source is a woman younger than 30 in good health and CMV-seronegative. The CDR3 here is CASSLRRQGFPLHF. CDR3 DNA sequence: TGTGCCAGCAGCCTTCGAAGACAGGGGTTCCCCCTCCACTTT.